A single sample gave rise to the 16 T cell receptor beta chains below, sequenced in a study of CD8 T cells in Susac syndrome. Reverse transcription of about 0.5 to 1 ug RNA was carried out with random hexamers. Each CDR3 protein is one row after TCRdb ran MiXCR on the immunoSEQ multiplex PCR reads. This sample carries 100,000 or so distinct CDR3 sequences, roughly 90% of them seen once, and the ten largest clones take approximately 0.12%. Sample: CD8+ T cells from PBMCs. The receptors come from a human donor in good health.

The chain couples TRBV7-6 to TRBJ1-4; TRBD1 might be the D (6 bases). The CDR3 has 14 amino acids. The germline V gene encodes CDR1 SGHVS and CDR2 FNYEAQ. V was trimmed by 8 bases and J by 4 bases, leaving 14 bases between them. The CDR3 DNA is TGTGCCAGCGGCTCCGGCAGGGGTAATGAAAAACTGTTTTTT. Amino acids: CASGSGRGNEKLFF.

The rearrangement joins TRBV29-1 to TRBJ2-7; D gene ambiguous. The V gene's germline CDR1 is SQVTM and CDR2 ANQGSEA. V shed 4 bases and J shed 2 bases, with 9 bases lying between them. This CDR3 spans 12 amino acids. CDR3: CSVGTLTYEQYF. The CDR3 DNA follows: TGCAGCGTTGGGACCCTTACCTACGAGCAGTACTTC.

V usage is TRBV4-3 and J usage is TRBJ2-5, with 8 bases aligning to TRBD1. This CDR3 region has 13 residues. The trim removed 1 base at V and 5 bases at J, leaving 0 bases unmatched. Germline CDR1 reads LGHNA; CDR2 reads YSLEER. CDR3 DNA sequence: TGCGCCAGCAGCCAAGGGACAGGGGAGACCCAGTACTTC. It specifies CASSQGTGETQYF.

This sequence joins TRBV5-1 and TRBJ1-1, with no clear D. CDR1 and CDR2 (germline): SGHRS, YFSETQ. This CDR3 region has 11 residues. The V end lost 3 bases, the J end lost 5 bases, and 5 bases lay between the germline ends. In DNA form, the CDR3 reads TGCGCCAGCAGCTCAGAAACTGAAGCTTTCTTT. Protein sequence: CASSSETEAFF.

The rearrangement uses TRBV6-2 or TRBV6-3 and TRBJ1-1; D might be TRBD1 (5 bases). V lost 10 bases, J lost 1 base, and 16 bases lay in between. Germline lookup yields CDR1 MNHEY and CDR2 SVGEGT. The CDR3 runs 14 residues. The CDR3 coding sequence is TGTGCCACCAAACCCCTGGGGGGGAACACTGAAGCTTTCTTT. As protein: CATKPLGGNTEAFF.

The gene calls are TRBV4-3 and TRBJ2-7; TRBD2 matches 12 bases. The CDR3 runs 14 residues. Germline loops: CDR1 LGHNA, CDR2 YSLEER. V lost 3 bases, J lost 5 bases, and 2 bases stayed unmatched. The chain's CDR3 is CASSQGTSGHEQYF. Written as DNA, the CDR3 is TGCGCCAGCAGCCAGGGGACTAGCGGGCACGAGCAGTACTTC.

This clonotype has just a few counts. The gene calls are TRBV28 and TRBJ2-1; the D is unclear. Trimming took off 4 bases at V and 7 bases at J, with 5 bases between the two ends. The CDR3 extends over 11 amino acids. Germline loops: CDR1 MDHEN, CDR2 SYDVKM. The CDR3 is CASSSLNEQFF. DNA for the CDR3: TGTGCCAGCAGTTCCCTGAATGAGCAGTTCTTC.

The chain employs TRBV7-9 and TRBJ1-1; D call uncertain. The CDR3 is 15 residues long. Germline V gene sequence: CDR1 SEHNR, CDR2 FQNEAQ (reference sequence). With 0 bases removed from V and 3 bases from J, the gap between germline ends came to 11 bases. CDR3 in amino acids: CASSLARGGHTEAFF. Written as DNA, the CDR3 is TGTGCCAGCAGCTTAGCGCGGGGTGGGCACACTGAAGCTTTCTTT.

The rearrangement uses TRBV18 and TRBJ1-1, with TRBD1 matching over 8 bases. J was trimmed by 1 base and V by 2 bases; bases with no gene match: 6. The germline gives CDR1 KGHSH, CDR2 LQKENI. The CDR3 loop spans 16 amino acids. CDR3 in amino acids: CASSPSQGVPNTEAFF. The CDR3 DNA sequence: TGTGCCAGCTCACCATCACAGGGGGTCCCGAACACTGAAGCTTTCTTT. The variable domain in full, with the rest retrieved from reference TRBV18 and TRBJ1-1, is NAGVMQNPRHLVRRRGQEARLRCSPMKGHSHVYWYRQLPEEGLKFMVYLQKENIIDESGMPKERFSAEFPKEGPSILRIQQVVRGDSAAYFCASSPSQGVPNTEAFFGQGTRLTVV.

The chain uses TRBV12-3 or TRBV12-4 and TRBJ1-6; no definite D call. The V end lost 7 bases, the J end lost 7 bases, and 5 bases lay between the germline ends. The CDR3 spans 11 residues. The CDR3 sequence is CASTFNSPLHF. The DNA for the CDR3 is TGTGCCAGCACCTTCAATTCACCCCTCCACTTT.

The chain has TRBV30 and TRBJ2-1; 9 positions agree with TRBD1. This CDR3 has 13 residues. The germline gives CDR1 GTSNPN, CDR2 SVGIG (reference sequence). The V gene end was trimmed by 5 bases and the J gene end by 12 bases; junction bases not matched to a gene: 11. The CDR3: CAWARQGQGPQFF. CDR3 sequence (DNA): TGTGCCTGGGCTCGACAGGGACAGGGTCCGCAGTTCTTC.

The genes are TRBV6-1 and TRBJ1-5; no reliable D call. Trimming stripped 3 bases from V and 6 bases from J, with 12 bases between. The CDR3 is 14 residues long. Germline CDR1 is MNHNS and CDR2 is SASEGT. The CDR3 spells CASSDPGWGQPQHF. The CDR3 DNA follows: TGTGCCAGCAGTGACCCCGGGTGGGGTCAGCCCCAGCATTTT.

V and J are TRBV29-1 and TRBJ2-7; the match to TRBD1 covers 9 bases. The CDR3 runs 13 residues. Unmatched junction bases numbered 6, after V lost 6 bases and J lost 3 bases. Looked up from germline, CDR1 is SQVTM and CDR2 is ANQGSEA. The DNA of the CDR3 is TGCAGCGTCCGGACAGGGGCAGTCTACGAGCAGTACTTC. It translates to CSVRTGAVYEQYF.

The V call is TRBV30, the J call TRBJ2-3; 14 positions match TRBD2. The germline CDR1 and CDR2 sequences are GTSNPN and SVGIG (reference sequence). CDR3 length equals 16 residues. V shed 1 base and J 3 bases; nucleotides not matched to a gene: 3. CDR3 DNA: TGTGCCTGGAGTGGGGGACTAGCGGGAGTAACAGATACGCAGTATTTT. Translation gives CAWSGGLAGVTDTQYF.

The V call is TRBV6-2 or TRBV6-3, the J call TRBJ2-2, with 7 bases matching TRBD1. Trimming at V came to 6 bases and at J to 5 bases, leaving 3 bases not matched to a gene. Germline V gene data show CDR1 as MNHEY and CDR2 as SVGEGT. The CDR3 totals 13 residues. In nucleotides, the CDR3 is TGTGCCAGCAGGACAGGGAGAACCGGGGAGCTGTTTTTT. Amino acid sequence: CASRTGRTGELFF.

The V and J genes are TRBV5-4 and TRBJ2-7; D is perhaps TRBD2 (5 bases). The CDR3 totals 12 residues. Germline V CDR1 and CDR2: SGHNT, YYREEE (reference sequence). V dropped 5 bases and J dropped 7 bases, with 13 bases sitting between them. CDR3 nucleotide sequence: TGTGCCAGCAGTCCCCGGGAAGGGGAGCAGTACTTC. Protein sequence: CASSPREGEQYF.